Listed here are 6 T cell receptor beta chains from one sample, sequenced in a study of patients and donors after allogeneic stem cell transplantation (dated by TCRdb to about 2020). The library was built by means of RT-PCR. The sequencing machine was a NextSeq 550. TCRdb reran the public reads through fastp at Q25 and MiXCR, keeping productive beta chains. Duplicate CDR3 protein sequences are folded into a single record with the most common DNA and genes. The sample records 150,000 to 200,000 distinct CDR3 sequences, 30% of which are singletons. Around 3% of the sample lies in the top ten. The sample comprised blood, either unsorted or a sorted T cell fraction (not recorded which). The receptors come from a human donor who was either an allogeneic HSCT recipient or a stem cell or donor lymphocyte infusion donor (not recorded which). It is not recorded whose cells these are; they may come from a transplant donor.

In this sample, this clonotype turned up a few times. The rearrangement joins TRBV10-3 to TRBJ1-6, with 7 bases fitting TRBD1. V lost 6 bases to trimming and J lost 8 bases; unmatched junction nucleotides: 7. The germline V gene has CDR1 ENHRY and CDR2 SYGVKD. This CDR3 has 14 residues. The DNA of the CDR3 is TGTGCCATCAGGACGGGACAGTCAGATTCACCCCTCCACTTT. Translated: CAIRTGQSDSPLHF.

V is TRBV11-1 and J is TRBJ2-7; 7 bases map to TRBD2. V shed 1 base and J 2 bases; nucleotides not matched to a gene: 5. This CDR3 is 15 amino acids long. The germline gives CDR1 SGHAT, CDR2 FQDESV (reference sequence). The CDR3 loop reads CASSLELAQTYEQYF. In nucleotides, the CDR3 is TGTGCCAGCAGCTTAGAACTAGCGCAAACCTACGAGCAGTACTTC.

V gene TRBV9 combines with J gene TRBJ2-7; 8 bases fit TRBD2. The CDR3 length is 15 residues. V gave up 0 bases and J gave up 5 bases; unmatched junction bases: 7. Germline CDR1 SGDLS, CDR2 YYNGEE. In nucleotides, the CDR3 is TGTGCCAGCAGCGTAGCTTTGAGCGGGAGAGACGAGCAGTACTTC. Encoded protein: CASSVALSGRDEQYF.

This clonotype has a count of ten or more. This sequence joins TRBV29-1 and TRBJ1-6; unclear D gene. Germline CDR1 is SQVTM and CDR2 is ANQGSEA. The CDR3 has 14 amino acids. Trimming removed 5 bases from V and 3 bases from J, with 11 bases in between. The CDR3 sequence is CSVLLQGYNSPLHF. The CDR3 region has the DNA TGCAGCGTTCTCTTACAAGGCTATAATTCACCCCTCCACTTT. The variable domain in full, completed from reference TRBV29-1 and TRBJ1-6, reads SAVISQKPSRDICQRGTSLTIQCQVDSQVTMMFWYRQQPGQSLTLIATANQGSEATYESGFVIDKFPISRPNLTFSTLTVSNMSPEDSSIYLCSVLLQGYNSPLHFGNGTRLTVT.

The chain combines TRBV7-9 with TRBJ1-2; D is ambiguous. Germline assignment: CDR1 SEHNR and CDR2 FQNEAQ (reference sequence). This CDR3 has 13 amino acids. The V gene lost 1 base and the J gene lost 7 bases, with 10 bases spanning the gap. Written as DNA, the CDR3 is TGTGCCAGCAGCTTAGTAGGGAATGGTGGCTACACCTTC. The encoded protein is CASSLVGNGGYTF.

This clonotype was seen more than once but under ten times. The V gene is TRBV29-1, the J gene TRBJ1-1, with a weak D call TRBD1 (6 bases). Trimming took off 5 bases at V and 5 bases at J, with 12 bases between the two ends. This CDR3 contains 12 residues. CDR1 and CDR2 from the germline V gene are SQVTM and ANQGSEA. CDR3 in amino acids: CSVPAGETEAFF. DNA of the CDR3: TGCAGCGTTCCCGCAGGGGAGACTGAAGCTTTCTTT.